The next 32 T cell receptor beta chains were all read from a single sample in a study of blood T cell repertoires in COVID-19. Profiled with immunoSEQ multiplex PCR; TCRdb holds only in-frame clones, not every one. Of around 230,000 clones in the sample, approximately 85% were seen once. The sequenced sample consisted of peripheral blood. These receptor sequences come from a man in his fifties with COVID-19, enrolled during active disease.

This chain joins TRBV5-1 and TRBJ2-7; 7 bases map to TRBD1. Trimming removed 1 base from V and 1 base from J; junction bases left unmatched: 8. Per the germline V gene, CDR1 is SGHRS and CDR2 is YFSETQ. The CDR3 spans 16 residues. The CDR3 region is CASSLLGTALSYEQYF. The CDR3 DNA is TGCGCCAGCAGCTTGTTAGGGACAGCCCTATCCTACGAGCAGTACTTC.

V is TRBV11-1 and J is TRBJ1-5; D unresolved. The CDR3 is 12 amino acids. The germline V and J ends were trimmed by 2 bases and 11 bases, with 10 bases remaining between them. The germline V gene has CDR1 SGHAT and CDR2 FQDESV (reference sequence). In DNA, the CDR3 is TGTGCCAGCAGCTTACCAGGCGGGACCCAGCATTTT. Amino acid sequence: CASSLPGGTQHF. Variable domain in full (rest from reference TRBV11-1 and TRBJ1-5): EAEVAQSPRYKITEKSQAVAFWCDPISGHATLYWYRQILGQGPELLVQFQDESVVDDSQLPKDRFSAERLKGVDSTLKIQPAELGDSAMYLCASSLPGGTQHFGDGTRLSIL.

The DNA of the CDR3 is TGCGCCAGCAGTGGACAGGGAATTGCTGGGGCCAACGTCCTGACTTTC. Its protein product is CASSGQGIAGANVLTF. The chain has TRBV5-1 and TRBJ2-6, with TRBD1 matching 8 bases. The CDR3 length is 16 residues. The V and J ends lost 5 bases and 2 bases, in that order; junction bases with no gene match: 6. In germline, CDR1 is SGHRS, CDR2 YFSETQ.

This chain connects TRBV19 to TRBJ2-7; the D gene is possibly TRBD2 (5 bases). The CDR3 has 14 amino acids. Between the trimmed V and J ends, which lost 5 bases and 2 bases, there was a span of 13 bases. Germline V gives CDR1 LNHDA, CDR2 SQIVND (reference sequence). The CDR3 loop is CASSGPGWPYEQYF. CDR3 bases: TGTGCCAGTAGTGGACCGGGGTGGCCCTACGAGCAGTACTTC.

This chain links TRBV5-4 with TRBJ1-2, with TRBD1 matching 10 bases. In germline, CDR1 is SGHNT, CDR2 YYREEE (reference sequence). The CDR3 is 17 residues long. Trimming took 3 bases from V and 4 from J; bases not matched to a gene: 12. The CDR3 loop is CASSSLTGQGRVYGYTF. The CDR3 DNA reads TGTGCCAGCAGCTCGTTAACGGGACAGGGGAGGGTCTATGGCTACACCTTC.

To note about this clone: Germline and junction disagree at one end, which may indicate a read error. The CDR3 region is CASSYKGNPEAFF. The CDR3 nucleotides are TGTGCCAGCAGTTACAAGGGGAACCCTGAAGCTTTCTTT. The gene calls are TRBV6-2 or TRBV6-3 and TRBJ1-1, with D possibly matching TRBD1 (5 bases). This CDR3 comprises 13 residues. Germline CDR1 is MNHEY and CDR2 is SVGEGT.

V is TRBV6-5 and J is TRBJ2-5; 7 bases map to TRBD1. J gave up 3 bases and V 7 bases, and 5 bases lay outside the gene matches. Germline V gene data show CDR1 as MNHEY and CDR2 as SVGAGI. The CDR3 sequence is 13 residues long. This chain's CDR3 is CASTTGFEETQYF. CDR3 sequence (DNA): TGTGCCAGCACGACAGGGTTTGAAGAGACCCAGTACTTC.

This chain links TRBV5-6 with TRBJ1-3, with a tentative D call TRBD1 (6 bases). Trimming removed 0 bases at V and 1 base at J, with 17 bases between. The CDR3 has 18 amino acids. In germline, CDR1 is SGHDT, CDR2 YYEEEE. The CDR3 reads CASSLGGRGRRSGNTIYF. Written as DNA, the CDR3 is TGTGCCAGCAGCTTGGGTGGGCGGGGGCGCCGATCTGGAAACACCATATATTTT.

The chain recombines TRBV12-3 or TRBV12-4 with TRBJ2-2; D is unclear. Trimming stripped 7 bases from V and 2 bases from J, with 5 bases between. The CDR3 is made up of 12 amino acids. CDR3 sequence reads: CASILNTGELFF. The CDR3 DNA sequence: TGTGCCAGCATTCTTAACACCGGGGAGCTGTTTTTT.

The chain couples TRBV5-4 to TRBJ2-7; 8 positions agree with TRBD1. The germline V gene has CDR1 SGHNT and CDR2 YYREEE (reference sequence). V lost 2 bases and J lost 1; bases outside the gene matches: 5. CDR3 length: 15 residues. CDR3 in amino acids: CASSFSTGGSYEQYF. CDR3 bases: TGTGCCAGCAGCTTTAGTACAGGGGGGTCCTACGAGCAGTACTTC.

This clone was recorded many times. This chain connects TRBV9 to TRBJ2-2; TRBD1 matches 10 bases. This CDR3 comprises 16 residues. Unmatched junction bases numbered 8, after V lost 0 bases and J lost 9 bases. Germline loops: CDR1 SGDLS, CDR2 YYNGEE. The CDR3 DNA reads as TGTGCCAGCAGCGTAGCGACAGGGGGCCTTATCAGGGAGCTGTTTTTT. Its protein product is CASSVATGGLIRELFF. Together with reference TRBV9 and TRBJ2-2, the CDR3 gives the full variable domain: DSGVTQTPKHLITATGQRVTLRCSPRSGDLSVYWYQQSLDQGLQFLIQYYNGEERAKGNILERFSAQQFPDLHSELNLSSLELGDSALYFCASSVATGGLIRELFFGEGSRLTVL.

The CDR3 sequence is CASSLAGSTGELFF. Written as DNA, the CDR3 is TGTGCCAGCAGCTTAGCGGGGAGCACCGGGGAGCTGTTTTTT. J is TRBJ2-2 and V is TRBV7-9; tentatively, D is TRBD2 (5 bases). Germline V gene lookup returns CDR1 SEHNR and CDR2 FQNEAQ (reference sequence). Trimming cost V 0 bases and J 4 bases, with 6 bases left between them. The CDR3 length is 14 residues.

The gene calls are TRBV10-3 and TRBJ1-1, with 7 bases aligning to TRBD1. Germline V gene sequence: CDR1 ENHRY, CDR2 SYGVKD. This CDR3 is 15 amino acids long. With 6 bases clipped from V and 3 bases from J, the junction kept 10 bases outside the gene matches. In nucleotides, the CDR3 is TGTGCCATCAGCGGTGTCGACAGGGCTGACACTGAAGCTTTCTTT. Residues: CAISGVDRADTEAFF.

The chain employs TRBV4-2 and TRBJ2-7; TRBD1 agrees at 8 bases. The V gene's germline CDR1 is LGHNA and CDR2 YNFKEQ. The V and J ends lost 3 bases and 4 bases, in that order; junction bases with no gene match: 11. This CDR3 region has 16 residues. The CDR3 region is CASSQDRVSESYEQYF. In nucleotides, the CDR3 is TGTGCCAGCAGCCAGGACAGGGTATCAGAGTCGTACGAGCAGTACTTC.

The chain uses TRBV6-5 and TRBJ2-1, with TRBD2 identical over 12 bases. CDR1 is MNHEY, CDR2 SVGAGI, per germline. V was pared by 7 bases and J by 8 bases, with 9 bases of the junction left unmatched. This CDR3 region has 15 residues. CDR3: CASITLAGGLYEQFF. As DNA, the CDR3 is TGTGCCAGCATTACCCTAGCGGGGGGGCTCTATGAGCAGTTCTTC.

The chain is built from TRBV5-1 and TRBJ2-7; D uncertain. Trimming took off 4 bases at V and 5 bases at J, with 13 bases between the two ends. Germline CDR1 and CDR2: SGHRS and YFSETQ. The CDR3 covers 13 residues. CDR3 DNA sequence: TGCGCCAGCAGCCTCCGCCGCGGCGACGAGCAGTACTTC. Translated: CASSLRRGDEQYF.

V usage is TRBV18 and J usage is TRBJ2-7; D gene unclear. Germline V gene lookup returns CDR1 KGHSH and CDR2 LQKENI. Deletions cut 5 bases from V and 6 bases from J, with 20 bases between. This CDR3 region has 15 residues. The CDR3 sequence is CASSSLNGFEREQYF. CDR3 bases: TGTGCCAGCTCATCCCTTAACGGATTCGAGCGCGAGCAGTACTTC.

The rearrangement uses TRBV7-2 and TRBJ1-3, with D perhaps matching TRBD1 (6 bases). The CDR3 runs to 17 residues. Trimming removed 5 bases from V and 0 bases from J, with 17 bases in between. CDR1 is SGHTA, CDR2 FQGNSA, per germline. The CDR3 nucleotides are TGTGCCAGCAGCGAAAGACAGGCCGACGTCTCTGGAAACACCATATATTTT. It yields the protein CASSERQADVSGNTIYF.

V and J are TRBV7-8 and TRBJ1-3; tentative D call: TRBD1 (5 bases). Trimming took off 3 bases at V and 0 bases at J, with 15 bases between the two ends. CDR3 size: 17 residues. CDR1 and CDR2 (germline): SGHVS, FQNEAQ. Here the CDR3 reads CASSFFPDSNSGNTIYF. CDR3 coding DNA: TGTGCCAGCAGCTTCTTCCCAGACAGTAACTCTGGAAACACCATATATTTT.

The V and J genes are TRBV5-1 and TRBJ2-7, with D possibly matching TRBD2 (6 bases). CDR1 is SGHRS, CDR2 YFSETQ, per germline. Trimming removed 0 bases at V and 2 bases at J, with 12 bases between. The CDR3 runs 15 residues. CDR3 amino acids: CASSLEVGGAYEQYF. The CDR3 DNA reads TGCGCCAGCAGCTTGGAGGTAGGAGGGGCCTACGAGCAGTACTTC.

This clone has only a few counts. The chain joins TRBV7-9 to TRBJ2-2, with D maybe TRBD2 (6 bases). CDR3 length equals 13 residues. Trimming stripped 0 bases from V and 7 bases from J, with 6 bases between. Germline V gene data show CDR1 as SEHNR and CDR2 as FQNEAQ (reference sequence). The CDR3 sequence is CASSLARGGELFF. The CDR3 DNA follows: TGTGCCAGCAGCTTAGCGCGGGGCGGGGAGCTGTTTTTT. Combining the CDR3 with reference TRBV7-9 and TRBJ2-2 gives the whole variable domain DTGVSQNPRHKITKRGQNVTFRCDPISEHNRLYWYRQTLGQGPEFLTYFQNEAQLEKSRLLSDRFSAERPKGSFSTLEIQRTEQGDSAMYLCASSLARGGELFFGEGSRLTVL.

The V and J genes are TRBV7-8 and TRBJ2-5; 10 bases fit TRBD1. The germline CDR1 and CDR2 sequences are SGHVS and FQNEAQ. V dropped 8 bases and J dropped 9; count of bases not matched to a gene: 15. This CDR3 contains 15 residues. CDR3: CASAGTGVLDAAQYF. DNA of the CDR3: TGTGCCAGCGCCGGGACAGGGGTGTTGGACGCGGCCCAGTACTTC.

The chain joins TRBV6-5 to TRBJ2-3, with 7 bases identical to TRBD2. Trimming at V came to 6 bases and at J to 1 base, leaving 4 bases not matched to a gene. This CDR3 contains 14 residues. Per the germline V gene, CDR1 is MNHEY and CDR2 is SVGAGI. The CDR3 DNA reads as TGTGCCAGCAGCAATGGGGGGGGCACAGATACGCAGTATTTT. This codes for CASSNGGGTDTQYF.

The gene calls are TRBV7-9 and TRBJ1-4; 8 nucleotides align to TRBD1. The germline V gene has CDR1 SEHNR and CDR2 FQNEAQ (reference sequence). After removal of 2 bases from V and 0 bases from J, the junction contained 8 bases not matched to a gene. The CDR3 totals 18 residues. The CDR3: CASSLTTGGYATNEKLFF. The DNA of the CDR3 is TGTGCCAGCAGCTTAACAACAGGGGGGTATGCAACTAATGAAAAACTGTTTTTT.

The chain recombines TRBV27 with TRBJ2-7; perhaps TRBD1 as D (6 bases). V lost 0 bases to trimming and J lost 3 bases, with 12 bases between them. Germline CDR1 reads MNHEY; CDR2 reads SMNVEV (reference sequence). This CDR3 comprises 15 residues. The CDR3 DNA is TGTGCCAGCAGTTTATCGTGGAACAGGGACTACGAGCAGTACTTC. Residues: CASSLSWNRDYEQYF.

V usage is TRBV19 and J usage is TRBJ1-2; no clear D gene. Germline V gene data show CDR1 as LNHDA and CDR2 as SQIVND (reference sequence). Trimming cost V 3 bases and J 3 bases, with 8 bases left between them. This CDR3 spans 13 amino acids. The CDR3 nucleotides are TGTGCCAGTAGTATCTCAGTTTACTATGGCTACACCTTC. It codes for CASSISVYYGYTF.

The CDR3 DNA reads as TGTGCCAGCAGCTTAGGGGGGCTTAAAGCTTTCTTT. Its translation is CASSLGGLKAFF. This chain connects TRBV7-9 to TRBJ1-1; a weak D match, TRBD1 (6 bases). V was trimmed by 1 base and J by 9 bases, leaving 9 bases between them. CDR1 and CDR2 (germline): SEHNR, FQNEAQ (reference sequence). This CDR3 has 12 amino acids.

Only one count was recorded for this clone. This sequence joins TRBV6-5 and TRBJ2-7; 7 positions match TRBD1. Germline CDR1 reads MNHEY; CDR2 reads SVGAGI. This CDR3 contains 16 residues. Germline trimming cut 0 bases from V and 2 bases from J; bases unmatched to any gene: 7. The CDR3 nucleotides read TGTGCCAGCAGTTACTCAGGGGGACAGCTGACCTACGAGCAGTACTTC. Encoded protein: CASSYSGGQLTYEQYF.

The genes are TRBV6-2 or TRBV6-3 and TRBJ2-1, with 16 bases fitting TRBD2. V lost 6 bases and J lost 1; bases outside the gene matches: 3. The CDR3 runs to 17 residues. The germline gives CDR1 MNHEY, CDR2 SVGEGT. In nucleotides, the CDR3 is TGTGCCAGCAGCGGGACTAGCGGGGGGGCATCCTACAATGAGCAGTTCTTC. As protein: CASSGTSGGASYNEQFF.

The CDR3 loop is CASSLSRGGWDTQYF. The CDR3 DNA follows: TGTGCCAGCAGCTTATCGCGGGGGGGCTGGGATACGCAGTATTTT. This rearrangement joins TRBV11-2 to TRBJ2-3; 9 positions agree with TRBD2. The J segment lost 6 bases and the V segment lost 2 bases, leaving 6 bases of the junction unmatched. The CDR3 is 15 amino acids. Germline V gives CDR1 SGHAT, CDR2 FQNNGV.

V usage is TRBV9 and J usage is TRBJ2-1, with D perhaps matching TRBD1 (6 bases). Trimming left V 0 bases short and J 2 bases short, with 9 bases between. There are 15 residues in the CDR3. Looked up from germline, CDR1 is SGDLS and CDR2 is YYNGEE. DNA for the CDR3: TGTGCCAGCAGCGTAGGGCCAGGGGCCTACAATGAGCAGTTCTTC. Translated: CASSVGPGAYNEQFF.

The chain uses TRBV3-1 (or the pseudogene TRBV3-2) and TRBJ2-5, with 15 bases fitting TRBD2. Unmatched junction bases numbered 11, after V lost 1 base and J lost 5 bases. Germline-derived CDR1 and CDR2 are LGHDT and YNNKEL (reference sequence). The CDR3 sequence is 19 residues long. CDR3 sequence: CASSQVIGLAGGRWETQYF. CDR3 nucleotide sequence: TGTGCCAGCAGCCAAGTAATCGGACTAGCGGGGGGGCGGTGGGAGACCCAGTACTTC.